These 2 T cell receptor beta chains share one sample of origin, sequenced in a study of blood T cell repertoires in COVID-19 (TCRdb year 2020). The library was prepared using the immunoSEQ multiplex PCR assay. TCRdb carries this immuneACCESS record with in-frame sequences only. Its versions omit some clonotypes, under half of them owing to an unresolved V gene in the studies checked, with the rest unexplained. This sample holds about 180,000 clones; around four fifths were observed only once. The ten largest make up 6.5% to 7.5% of the sample. Sequences were obtained from peripheral blood. The receptors derive from a woman between 35 and 50 years old with COVID-19, enrolled during active disease.

The chain combines TRBV28 with TRBJ1-2, with unresolved D. With 10 bases removed from V and 6 bases from J, the gap between germline ends came to 15 bases. Germline loops: CDR1 MDHEN, CDR2 SYDVKM. CDR3 size: 12 residues. CDR3 in amino acids: CATNVEGHGYTF. The CDR3 bases are TGTGCCACAAACGTAGAGGGTCATGGCTACACCTTC.

The chain is built from TRBV19 and TRBJ2-5; 8 bases map to TRBD1. The length of the CDR3 is 15 residues. V gave up 7 bases and J gave up 1 base; unmatched junction bases: 8. CDR1 is LNHDA, CDR2 SQIVND, per germline (reference sequence). CDR3 loop: CASTQTGVSQETQYF. CDR3 nucleotides: TGTGCCAGTACCCAGACAGGGGTGAGCCAAGAGACCCAGTACTTC.